This TCR beta chain was sequenced for a study of T cell changes during pregnancy in multiple sclerosis. TCRdb's table, derived via immunoSEQ multiplex PCR, lists solely in-frame clones and lacks some. The sample contains around 52,000 clones, 92% of which appear only once. The germline CDR1 and CDR2 sequences are MDHEN and SYDVKM. J lost 4 bases, V lost 7 bases, and 10 bases had no gene match. The CDR3 runs to 15 residues. The TCR sequence derives from a female donor with multiple sclerosis, enrolled in a pregnancy study. The starting material was CD4+ T cells from peripheral blood mononuclear cells, obtained in the second trimester of pregnancy. This sequence joins TRBV28 and TRBJ2-1; 7 nucleotides match TRBD2. The CDR3, as DNA: TGTGCCAGCAATGAGGGTAGCGGGTCTTACAATGAGCAGTTCTTC. Its translation: CASNEGSGSYNEQFF.